Sequencing of this T cell receptor beta chain was carried out in a study of identical twins. Findings of the study overall: Less excess twin sharing appeared in beta out-of-frame sequences.

This CDR3 region has 11 residues. V lost 5 bases, J lost 7 bases, and 6 bases lay in between. From germline, CDR1 is SGHTA and CDR2 FQGNSA. A universal primer site was added by template switching, and unique molecular identifiers were carried by the cDNA. TCRdb analysed the 5' RACE reads with MiXCR anew, one entry per CDR3 protein. Here the sample spans 250,000 or so distinct CDR3 sequences, around 7% being singletons. This clonotype was counted many times. The antigen remains undetermined. Healthy Caucasians supplied all donations. This sample was shared with a second study, whose subject was yellow fever vaccine responses in identical twins.

Sequenced material: memory (CD45RO+) T cells sorted from blood. The clonotype originates from a woman younger than 35 in good health. V gene TRBV7-2 combines with J gene TRBJ2-1; D gene ambiguous. CDR3 sequence (DNA): TGTGCCAGCAGCCGCGCTAATGAGCAGTTCTTC. Translated: CASSRANEQFF.